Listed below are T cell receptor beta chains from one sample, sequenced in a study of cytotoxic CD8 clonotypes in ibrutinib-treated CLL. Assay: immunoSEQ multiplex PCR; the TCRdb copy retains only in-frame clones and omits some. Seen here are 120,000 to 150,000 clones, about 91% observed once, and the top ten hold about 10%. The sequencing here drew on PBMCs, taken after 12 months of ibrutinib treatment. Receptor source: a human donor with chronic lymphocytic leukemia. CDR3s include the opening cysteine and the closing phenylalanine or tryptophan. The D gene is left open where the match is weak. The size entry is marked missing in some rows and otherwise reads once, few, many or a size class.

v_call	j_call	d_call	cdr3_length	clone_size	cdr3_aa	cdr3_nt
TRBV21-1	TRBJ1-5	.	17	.	CASSNSGEGGNVQPQHF	TGTGCCAGCAGCAACTCTGGGGAAGGGGGCAATGTTCAGCCCCAGCATTTT
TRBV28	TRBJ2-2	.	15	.	CASGVGGANTGELFF	TGTGCCAGCGGTGTTGGGGGCGCGAACACCGGGGAGCTGTTTTTT
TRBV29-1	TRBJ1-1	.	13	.	CSSRTLGNTEAFF	TGCAGCTCACGCACCCTGGGGAACACTGAAGCTTTCTTT
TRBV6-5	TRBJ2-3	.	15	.	CASSTATGFTDTQYF	TGTGCCAGCAGTACCGCTACGGGATTCACAGATACGCAGTATTTT
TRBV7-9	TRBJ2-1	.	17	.	CASRGSMGRFSYNEQFF	TGTGCCAGCAGGGGATCGATGGGCAGATTCTCCTACAATGAGCAGTTCTTC
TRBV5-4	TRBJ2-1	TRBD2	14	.	CASSSSGSYNEQFF	TGTGCCAGCAGTTCTAGCGGGAGTTACAATGAGCAGTTCTTC
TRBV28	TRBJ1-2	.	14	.	CASSYGNPLYGYTF	TGTGCCAGCAGTTACGGGAACCCCCTCTATGGCTACACCTTC
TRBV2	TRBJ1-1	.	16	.	CASSDRSKKTYTEAFF	TGTGCCAGCAGTGACAGGTCGAAAAAAACTTACACTGAAGCTTTCTTT
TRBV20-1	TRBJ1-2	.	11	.	CSVRIRYGYTF	TGCAGTGTGAGGATTCGCTATGGCTACACCTTC
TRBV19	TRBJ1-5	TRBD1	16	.	CASSRQGLYSNQPQHF	TGTGCCAGTAGTAGACAGGGCCTTTATAGCAATCAGCCCCAGCATTTT
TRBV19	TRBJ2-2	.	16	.	CASSKRAGGGTGELFF	TGTGCCAGTAGTAAACGGGCAGGCGGAGGCACCGGGGAGCTGTTTTTT
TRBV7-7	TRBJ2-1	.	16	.	CASSTRTGQSYNEQFF	TGTGCTAGCAGCACCCGCACGGGGCAGTCCTACAATGAGCAGTTCTTC
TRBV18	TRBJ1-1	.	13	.	CASSPPVRESAFF	TGTGCCAGCTCACCACCGGTCCGAGAGTCGGCTTTCTTT
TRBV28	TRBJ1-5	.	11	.	CASQSTRPQHF	TGTGCCAGCCAATCCACGCGGCCCCAGCATTTT
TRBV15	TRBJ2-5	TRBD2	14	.	CATSKGREQETQYF	TGTGCCACCAGCAAAGGGAGGGAGCAAGAGACCCAGTACTTC
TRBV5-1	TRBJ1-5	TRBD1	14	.	CASSLEQGDQPQHF	TGCGCCAGCAGCTTGGAACAGGGGGATCAGCCCCAGCATTTT
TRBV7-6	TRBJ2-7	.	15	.	CASSLTVLSSYEQYF	TGTGCCAGCAGCTTAACCGTCCTCAGCTCCTACGAGCAGTACTTC
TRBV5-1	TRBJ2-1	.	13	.	CASSLGQYNEQFF	TGCGCCAGCAGCCTTGGACAGTACAATGAGCAGTTCTTC
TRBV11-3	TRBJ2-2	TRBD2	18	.	CASSFEGSGSANTGELFF	TGTGCCAGCAGCTTTGAAGGTAGCGGGAGTGCGAACACCGGGGAGCTGTTTTTT
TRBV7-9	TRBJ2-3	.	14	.	CASSLGGRTDTQYF	TGTGCCAGCAGCTTAGGTGGTCGCACAGATACGCAGTATTTT
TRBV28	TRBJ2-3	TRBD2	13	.	CATHSGRTDTQYF	TGTGCCACACATAGCGGGAGAACAGATACGCAGTATTTT
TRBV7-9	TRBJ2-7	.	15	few	CASSRLIGGAYEQYF	TGTGCCAGCAGCCGACTGATCGGAGGGGCCTACGAGCAGTACTTC
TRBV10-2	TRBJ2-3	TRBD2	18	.	CASSAPTLAGGFTDTQYF	TGCGCCAGCAGTGCACCCACCCTTGCGGGAGGGTTCACAGATACGCAGTATTTT
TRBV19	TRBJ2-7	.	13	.	CASSTGGFYEQYF	TGTGCCAGTAGTACAGGCGGTTTCTACGAGCAGTACTTC
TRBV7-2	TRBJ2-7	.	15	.	CASSLSEYNSYEQYF	TGTGCCAGCAGCTTATCGGAGTACAACTCCTACGAGCAGTACTTC
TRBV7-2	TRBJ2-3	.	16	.	CASSPFPEISPDTQYF	TGTGCCAGCAGCCCCTTTCCTGAGATCTCCCCAGATACGCAGTATTTT
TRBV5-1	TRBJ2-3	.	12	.	CASSAQVDTQYF	TGCGCCAGCAGCGCCCAGGTGGATACGCAGTATTTT
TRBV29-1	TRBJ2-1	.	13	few	CSVGLRGDNEQFF	TGCAGCGTTGGATTGAGGGGGGACAATGAGCAGTTCTTC
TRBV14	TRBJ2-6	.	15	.	CASSLHNFGANVLTF	TGTGCCAGCAGCCTCCACAACTTTGGGGCCAACGTCCTGACTTTC
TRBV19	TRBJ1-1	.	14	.	CASSMGSENTEAFF	TGTGCCAGTAGTATGGGTTCAGAGAACACTGAAGCTTTCTTT
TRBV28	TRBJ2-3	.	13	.	CASRSQGTDTQYF	TGTGCCAGCAGATCGCAGGGCACAGATACGCAGTATTTT